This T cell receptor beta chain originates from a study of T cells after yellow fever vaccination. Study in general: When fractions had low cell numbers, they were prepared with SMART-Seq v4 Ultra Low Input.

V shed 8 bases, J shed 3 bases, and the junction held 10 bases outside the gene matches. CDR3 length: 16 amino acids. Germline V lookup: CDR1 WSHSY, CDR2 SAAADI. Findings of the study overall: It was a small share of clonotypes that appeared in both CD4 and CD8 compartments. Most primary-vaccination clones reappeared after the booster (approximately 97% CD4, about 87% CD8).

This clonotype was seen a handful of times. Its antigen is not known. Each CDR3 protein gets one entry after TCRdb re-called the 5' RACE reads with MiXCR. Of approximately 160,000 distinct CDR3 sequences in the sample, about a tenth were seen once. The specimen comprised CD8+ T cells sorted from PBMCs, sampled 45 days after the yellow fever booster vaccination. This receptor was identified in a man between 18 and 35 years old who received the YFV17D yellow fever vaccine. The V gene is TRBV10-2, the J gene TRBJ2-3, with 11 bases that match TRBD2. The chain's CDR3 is CASQGLADRLTDTQYF. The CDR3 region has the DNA TGCGCCAGCCAGGGACTAGCGGACCGCCTTACAGATACGCAGTATTTT.